What follows are 28 T cell receptor beta chains derived from one specimen sequenced in a study of blood T cell repertoires in COVID-19. Repertoires were generated with immunoSEQ multiplex PCR, while TCRdb's copy carries only in-frame clones and drops some. The data contain some 150,000 clones, approximately 85% of them singletons. Sequences were obtained from peripheral blood. These receptors were obtained from a man between 40 and 49 years old with acute or convalescent COVID-19.

The chain joins TRBV28 to TRBJ2-2; 7 bases line up with TRBD1. Germline loops: CDR1 MDHEN, CDR2 SYDVKM. Trimming removed 6 bases from V and 6 bases from J; junction bases left unmatched: 7. This CDR3 contains 14 residues. DNA of the CDR3: TGTGCCAGCAGCTCCGGACAGGTTCCCGGGGAGCTGTTTTTT. Residues: CASSSGQVPGELFF.

V gene TRBV6-1 combines with J gene TRBJ1-1; 8 bases are shared with TRBD1. The CDR3 is 14 residues long. V trimming: 2 bases; J trimming: 5 bases; junction bases outside the gene matches: 4. Germline V gene data show CDR1 as MNHNS and CDR2 as SASEGT. The CDR3 region is CASSEQGAETEAFF. CDR3 nucleotides: TGTGCCAGCAGTGAACAGGGGGCGGAAACTGAAGCTTTCTTT.

The V gene is TRBV7-6, the J gene TRBJ2-2; D not certain. CDR3 size: 15 residues. Germline CDR1 SGHVS, CDR2 FNYEAQ. V was pared by 2 bases and J by 3 bases, with 10 bases between. CDR3 loop: CASSLNRVDTGELFF. The CDR3 DNA follows: TGTGCCAGCAGCTTAAATCGGGTGGACACCGGGGAGCTGTTTTTT.

The CDR3 DNA sequence: TGCGCCAGCAGCCAAGATAGGAGGTTGAACACTGAAGCTTTCTTT. Translated, it gives CASSQDRRLNTEAFF. The J gene is TRBJ1-1, the V gene TRBV4-3; unclear D gene. The CDR3 is 15 residues long. Germline V gives CDR1 LGHNA, CDR2 YSLEER. V was trimmed by 0 bases and J by 0 bases, leaving 8 bases between them.

Only one count was recorded for this clone. V is TRBV29-1 and J is TRBJ2-7; 7 nucleotides line up with TRBD1. The germline CDR1 and CDR2 sequences are SQVTM and ANQGSEA. The CDR3 length is 12 residues. V was pared by 7 bases and J by 2 bases, with 5 bases of the junction left unmatched. DNA of the CDR3: TGCAGCGCCCACACAGGGGCCTACGAGCAGTACTTC. Its protein product is CSAHTGAYEQYF.

The rearrangement uses TRBV7-9 and TRBJ1-4; 7 bases are a match to TRBD1. V shed 5 bases, J shed 4 bases, and the junction held 4 bases outside the gene matches. The CDR3 has 14 amino acids. Germline CDR1 and CDR2: SEHNR and FQNEAQ (reference sequence). CDR3 nucleotides: TGTGCCAGCAGCGATCACAGGGGTAATGAAAAACTGTTTTTT. Its protein product is CASSDHRGNEKLFF. Full variable domain (remainder filled in from reference TRBV7-9 and TRBJ1-4): DTGVSQNPRHKITKRGQNVTFRCDPISEHNRLYWYRQTLGQGPEFLTYFQNEAQLEKSRLLSDRFSAERPKGSFSTLEIQRTEQGDSAMYLCASSDHRGNEKLFFGSGTQLSVL.

CDR3 nucleotide sequence: TGTGCCAGCAGTGAGGACATGAACACTGAAGCTTTCTTT. Translating gives CASSEDMNTEAFF. The genes are TRBV2 and TRBJ1-1; perhaps TRBD1 as D (5 bases). The CDR3 has 13 residues. V was cut by 3 bases and J by 0 bases, with 5 bases left in between. Germline values: CDR1 SNHLY, CDR2 FYNNEI.

The chain joins TRBV5-6 to TRBJ1-4; D gene unclear. The CDR3 sequence is 12 residues long. The germline V gene encodes CDR1 SGHDT and CDR2 YYEEEE. Trimming shortened V by 0 bases and J by 11 bases, and 8 bases separated the two germline ends. The CDR3 DNA follows: TGTGCCAGCAGCTTGGAGGGCGGGAAACTGTTTTTT. Residues: CASSLEGGKLFF.

The chain uses TRBV27 and TRBJ2-1, with 14 positions matching TRBD2. The V and J ends lost 1 base and 2 bases, in that order; junction bases with no gene match: 10. Per the germline V gene, CDR1 is MNHEY and CDR2 is SMNVEV (reference sequence). The CDR3 spans 20 residues. In DNA form, the CDR3 reads TGTGCCAGCAGTTTATGGGCCGGGACTAGCGGGGGACCAACCTACAATGAGCAGTTCTTC. Amino acids: CASSLWAGTSGGPTYNEQFF.

The chain is built from TRBV21-1 and TRBJ1-5; the D call TRBD1 from the table was never checked on the DNA. TRBV21-1 is described as a pseudogene. The CDR3 is made up of 18 amino acids. The chain's CDR3 is CASSEDRRFGASNQPQHF. The DNA of the CDR3 is TGTGCCAGCAGCGAGGACAGGCGGTTTGGAGCCTCCAATCAGCCCCAGCATTTT.

This clone was counted once. The chain has TRBV6-5 and TRBJ1-4; D gene unclear. Trimming left V 6 bases short and J 2 bases short, with 4 bases between. The CDR3 extends over 12 amino acids. CDR1 is MNHEY and CDR2 is SVGAGI in the germline V gene. CDR3 residues: CASRRTNEKLFF. CDR3 sequence (DNA): TGTGCCAGCAGGAGGACTAATGAAAAACTGTTTTTT.

CDR3 DNA: TGTGCCAGCAGCCCGGTTCAAGTAGCGGGGGGCCTAGAGACCCAGTACTTC. Encoded protein: CASSPVQVAGGLETQYF. The chain couples TRBV3-1 (or the pseudogene TRBV3-2) to TRBJ2-5; TRBD2 matches at 10 bases. V gave up 4 bases and J gave up 4 bases; unmatched junction bases: 12. From germline, CDR1 is LGHDT and CDR2 YNNKEL (reference sequence). This CDR3 spans 17 amino acids.

The sample holds a few counts of this clone. The gene calls are TRBV6-5 and TRBJ2-7; D unclear. V shed 4 bases and J shed 3 bases, with 10 bases lying between them. The CDR3 has 13 amino acids. Germline-derived CDR1 and CDR2 are MNHEY and SVGAGI. DNA of the CDR3: TGTGCCAGCAGTTTGGGCAGAAGCTACGAGCAGTACTTC. Translated: CASSLGRSYEQYF.

The J gene is TRBJ1-3, the V gene TRBV4-2; 9 bases are a match to TRBD1. V dropped 1 base and J dropped 3; count of bases not matched to a gene: 13. The CDR3 contains 19 residues. Germline V gives CDR1 LGHNA, CDR2 YNFKEQ. The CDR3 DNA reads TGTGCCAGCAGCCAAGGGGCGAGACAGGGGGGAAGATTTGGAAACACCATATATTTT. This sequence encodes CASSQGARQGGRFGNTIYF.

The CDR3 loop is CASRPVANQPQHF. The CDR3 coding sequence is TGTGCCAGCAGGCCAGTTGCCAATCAGCCCCAGCATTTT. The J gene is TRBJ1-5, the V gene TRBV6-6; D is unclear. Trimming pared 6 bases from V and 3 bases from J, leaving 9 bases between. Germline loops: CDR1 MNHNY, CDR2 SVGAGI (reference sequence). The CDR3 totals 13 residues.

The chain joins TRBV24-1 to TRBJ2-3, with 14 nucleotides matching TRBD2. The J segment lost 5 bases and the V segment lost 4 bases, leaving 7 bases of the junction unmatched. This CDR3 has 17 amino acids. The germline V gene has CDR1 KGHDR and CDR2 SFDVKD. CDR3 sequence: CATSDSTSGGARDTQYF. CDR3 bases: TGTGCCACCAGTGACTCGACTAGCGGGGGGGCAAGAGATACGCAGTATTTT.

The V call is TRBV30, the J call TRBJ2-7, with a possible D match to TRBD2 (5 bases). Trimming stripped 3 bases from V and 5 bases from J, with 14 bases between. Germline V gene lookup returns CDR1 GTSNPN and CDR2 SVGIG (reference sequence). This CDR3 contains 13 residues. CDR3: CAWRLGVQDEQYF. CDR3 in DNA: TGTGCCTGGAGACTAGGAGTTCAGGACGAGCAGTACTTC.

V gene TRBV19 combines with J gene TRBJ1-1; a weak D match, TRBD1 (6 bases). This CDR3 comprises 13 residues. CDR1 and CDR2 from the germline V gene are LNHDA and SQIVND (reference sequence). V lost 10 bases to trimming and J lost 0 bases, with 12 bases between them. The CDR3 nucleotides read TGTGCCACCCAGGGGAGCCTGAACACTGAAGCTTTCTTT. It encodes CATQGSLNTEAFF. The full variable domain, with the rest looked up from reference TRBV19 and TRBJ1-1, is DGGITQSPKYLFRKEGQNVTLSCEQNLNHDAMYWYRQDPGQGLRLIYYSQIVNDFQKGDIAEGYSVSREKKESFPLTVTSAQKNPTAFYLCATQGSLNTEAFFGQGTRLTVV.

V usage is TRBV11-2 and J usage is TRBJ1-2, with D possibly matching TRBD1 (6 bases). CDR1 is SGHAT and CDR2 is FQNNGV in the germline V gene. This CDR3 has 15 amino acids. The V end lost 5 bases, the J end lost 5 bases, and 18 bases lay between the germline ends. CDR3 residues: CASSPKPDSTYGYTF. The CDR3 bases are TGTGCCAGCAGCCCAAAACCGGACAGCACTTATGGCTACACCTTC.

This chain joins TRBV3-1 (or the pseudogene TRBV3-2) and TRBJ1-3, with D unresolved. Between the trimmed V and J ends, which lost 1 base and 0 bases, there was a span of 4 bases. The germline CDR1 and CDR2 sequences are LGHDT and YNNKEL (reference sequence). The CDR3 runs 14 residues. CDR3 coding DNA: TGTGCCAGCAGCCAAGGGAGCTCTGGAAACACCATATATTTT. This gives the protein CASSQGSSGNTIYF.

This clone is a singleton in its sample. The chain couples TRBV2 to TRBJ2-3, with D tentatively TRBD2 (6 bases). Per the germline V gene, CDR1 is SNHLY and CDR2 is FYNNEI. Trimming shortened V by 4 bases and J by 3 bases, and 11 bases separated the two germline ends. The CDR3 sequence is 14 residues long. The CDR3 DNA is TGTGCCAGCAGTGCTGGGAGGAAGACAGATACGCAGTATTTT. Amino acids: CASSAGRKTDTQYF.

This chain joins TRBV7-9 and TRBJ1-1, with D perhaps TRBD1 (6 bases). This CDR3 is built from 15 residues. V gave up 1 base and J gave up 1 base, with 10 bases separating them. Germline lookup yields CDR1 SEHNR and CDR2 FQNEAQ (reference sequence). CDR3 DNA sequence: TGTGCCAGCAGCTTAGGTGGGACAAAGAACACTGAAGCTTTCTTT. This sequence encodes CASSLGGTKNTEAFF.

This clone appeared a single time. The chain recombines TRBV5-5 with TRBJ2-7; possible D gene TRBD2, 6 bases. The CDR3 consists of 14 residues. Germline V gene lookup returns CDR1 SGHKS and CDR2 YYEKEE (reference sequence). Deletions cut 7 bases from V and 0 bases from J, with 14 bases between. The CDR3 reads CASLRDGGSYEQYF. In DNA, the CDR3 is TGTGCCAGCCTCCGGGACGGGGGCTCCTACGAGCAGTACTTC.

The chain joins TRBV7-2 to TRBJ2-7; 10 bases agree with TRBD2. Germline CDR1 and CDR2: SGHTA and FQGNSA. The CDR3 contains 14 residues. Trimming at V came to 5 bases and at J to 2 bases, leaving 3 bases not matched to a gene. The CDR3 coding sequence is TGTGCCAGCAGCCCTAGCGGGGGCGCCTACGAGCAGTACTTC. Translated: CASSPSGGAYEQYF.

The chain uses TRBV19 and TRBJ2-5; TRBD1 matches 8 bases. This CDR3 comprises 14 residues. The V and J ends lost 4 bases and 4 bases, in that order; junction bases with no gene match: 5. CDR1 is LNHDA, CDR2 SQIVND, per germline (reference sequence). Written as DNA, the CDR3 is TGTGCCAGTAGTACCTCAGGGGGCGGAGAGACCCAGTACTTC. This gives the protein CASSTSGGGETQYF.

The chain links TRBV9 to TRBJ2-2; unclear D gene. The CDR3 runs 13 residues. Germline loops: CDR1 SGDLS, CDR2 YYNGEE. V shed 0 bases and J shed 7 bases, with 7 bases lying between them. This CDR3 reads CASSVDMFGELFF. CDR3 bases: TGTGCCAGCAGCGTAGATATGTTCGGGGAGCTGTTTTTT.

In this sample, this clone turned up once. V and J are TRBV5-5 and TRBJ2-3; D is unclear. This CDR3 has 12 residues. The germline CDR1 and CDR2 sequences are SGHKS and YYEKEE (reference sequence). Trimming took 1 base from V and 3 from J, leaving 3 bases between them. The CDR3 protein is CASSLITDTQYF. The CDR3 region has the DNA TGTGCCAGCAGCTTGATAACAGATACGCAGTATTTT.

In DNA form, the CDR3 reads TGCGCCAGCAGCTTGGAAGGACTAGTCACAGATACGCAGTATTTT. Its translation: CASSLEGLVTDTQYF. The rearrangement uses TRBV5-1 and TRBJ2-3; the match to TRBD2 covers 7 bases. The length of the CDR3 is 15 residues. Losses at the gene ends were 0 bases for V and 2 bases for J; bases not matched to a gene: 3. Germline V gene data show CDR1 as SGHRS and CDR2 as YFSETQ.